This is a list of T cell receptor beta chains from one sample in a study of neurological immune-mediated disorders. TCRdb reprocessed the 5' RACE reads with MiXCR, giving one entry per CDR3 protein. In the table there are some 30,000 distinct CDR3 sequences, 15% of which are singletons. The sequenced sample was PBMCs. Receptor source: a man aged 65 to 79 in good health. Each CDR3 is given with its conserved first and last residue. Each record gives: clone size, D gene, J gene, V gene, CDR3 DNA, CDR3 protein. A D gene is named only where the DNA matches it firmly. Not all rows give a size; the values are once, few, many and, for expanded clones, a class.

>many|-|TRBJ2-7|TRBV28
TGTGCCAGCAGTTTACGAGGGAATAATGTGCTTGGCGAGCAGTACTTC
CASSLRGNNVLGEQYF
>many|TRBD1|TRBJ1-6|TRBV29-1
TGCAGCGTTGCAGGGACAGGGGATTCACCCCTCCACTTT
CSVAGTGDSPLHF
>many|TRBD1|TRBJ2-5|TRBV20-1
TGCAGTGCTTACCCGGGACAGCAACACCAAGAGACCCAGTACTTC
CSAYPGQQHQETQYF
>-|-|TRBJ2-7|TRBV6-1
TGTGCCAGCAGTATTCGGTACAGCACCCACGAGCGGTACTTC
CASSIRYSTHERYF
>many|-|TRBJ1-1|TRBV5-8
TGTGCCAGCAGCTTACGGACAACTCTTAATGAAGCTTTCTTT
CASSLRTTLNEAFF
>many|-|TRBJ1-6|TRBV29-1
TGCAGCGTTTCTCAGGGTGCAGATTCACCCCTCCACTTT
CSVSQGADSPLHF
>many|TRBD1|TRBJ2-1|TRBV20-1
TGCAGTGCTGGAGACAGGGGATCCTACAATGAGCAGTTCTTC
CSAGDRGSYNEQFF
>many|-|TRBJ1-1|TRBV11-3
TGTGCCAGCAAGCGAGCGGGAAACACTGAAGCTTTCTTT
CASKRAGNTEAFF
>once|TRBD2|TRBJ2-1|TRBV2
TGTGCCAGCAGTGTTAGCGGGGGGCATAATGGACAGTTCTTC
CASSVSGGHNGQFF
>many|-|TRBJ2-7|TRBV7-2
TGTGCCAGCAGCTCCCTGGGGACCGGGTCCGAGCAGTACTTC
CASSSLGTGSEQYF
>many|TRBD1|TRBJ1-2|TRBV20-1
TGCAGTGCGAGAGGGGACAGGGAGGACTATGGCTACACCTTC
CSARGDREDYGYTF
>many|TRBD1|TRBJ2-2|TRBV24-1
TGTGCCACCAGTGAACTGACAGGGTCCCCTTCAATTGGCACCGGGGAGCTGTTTTTT
CATSELTGSPSIGTGELFF
>many|TRBD1|TRBJ2-5|TRBV5-1
TGCGCCAGCAGCCCCGCCCGACAGGGGCAAGAGACCCAGTACTTC
CASSPARQGQETQYF
>many|-|TRBJ1-2|TRBV29-1
TGCAGCGGTGGGGGGGCTAACTATGGCTACACCTTC
CSGGGANYGYTF
>many|TRBD2|TRBJ2-5|TRBV27
TGTGCCAGCAGTCTTGGACTAGCGGGGAGGGAGACCCAGTACTTC
CASSLGLAGRETQYF
>-|-|TRBJ2-2|TRBV11-2
TGTGCCAGCAGCTTAGGACCGCGCGGGGAGCTGTTTTTT
CASSLGPRGELFF
>-|TRBD2|TRBJ2-7|TRBV7-2
TGTGCCAGCAGCACCGCCAGCGGGAGCTACGAGCAGTACTTC
CASSTASGSYEQYF
>many|TRBD1|TRBJ2-7|TRBV7-9
TGTGCCAGCAGCACGACAGGGAAGAGCTACGAGCAGTACTTC
CASSTTGKSYEQYF
>many|TRBD2|TRBJ2-7|TRBV7-2
TGTGCCAGCAGCTTACGGAGCGGGGGGAGCTACGAGCAGTACTTC
CASSLRSGGSYEQYF
>-|-|TRBJ1-2|TRBV20-1
TGCAGTGCTGACAGGTTTTCTAACTATGGCTACACCTTC
CSADRFSNYGYTF
>many|-|TRBJ1-2|TRBV12-3/TRBV12-4
TGTGCCAGCAGTTTACTTTTAATGGGTTCTGGCTACACCTTC
CASSLLLMGSGYTF
>medium-sized|-|TRBJ2-6|TRBV11-2
TGTGCCAGCAGCAACGTCCCCTTGTCTGGGGCCAACGTCCTGACTTTC
CASSNVPLSGANVLTF
>many|TRBD1|TRBJ1-5|TRBV5-1
TGCGCCAGCAGCGACGGACAGGGTGGTCAGCCCCAGCATTTT
CASSDGQGGQPQHF
>many|-|TRBJ2-5|TRBV29-1
TGCAGCGTTGATTCGGTCGGCCGAATAGAGACCCAGTACTTC
CSVDSVGRIETQYF
>many|TRBD1|TRBJ1-5|TRBV5-1
TGCGCCAGCAGCACCGGGACAGGGGAGCCCCAGCATTTT
CASSTGTGEPQHF
>many|-|TRBJ1-1|TRBV18
TGTGCCAGCTCACCAGGGACGGGCCTTGGGGCTTTCTTT
CASSPGTGLGAFF
>many|TRBD2|TRBJ2-1|TRBV10-3
TGTGCCATCAGTGTAGCTAGCGGGAGGCAAAGTGAGCAGTTCTTC
CAISVASGRQSEQFF
>many|-|TRBJ1-4|TRBV7-2
TGTGCCAGCAGCTTTGGAGGTGGGGCTAATGAAAAACTGTTTTTT
CASSFGGGANEKLFF
>many|TRBD1|TRBJ2-5|TRBV7-2
TGTGCCAGCAGCTTTAATAAGGGGGCGGGAGAGACCCAGTACTTC
CASSFNKGAGETQYF
>many|-|TRBJ1-1|TRBV4-3
TGCGCCAGCAGCCAAGGGTGGGTTTTGAACACTGAAGCTTTCTTT
CASSQGWVLNTEAFF
>many|-|TRBJ2-2|TRBV6-5
TGTGCCAGCAGTTACGACTGGAGGCCCGGGGAGCTGTTTTTT
CASSYDWRPGELFF
>many|-|TRBJ2-2|TRBV28
TGTGCCAGCAGCTCAGTACCTGGGAGAGGAGAGAACACCGGGGAGCTGTTTTTT
CASSSVPGRGENTGELFF
>many|TRBD2|TRBJ2-3|TRBV12-3/TRBV12-4
TGTGCCAGCAGTTTACGCCTAGCGGCAAGCACAGATACGCAGTATTTT
CASSLRLAASTDTQYF
>many|TRBD1|TRBJ2-5|TRBV11-2
TGTGCCAGCAGCTTAAGAATGGGGACAGGGCAAGAGACCCAGTACTTC
CASSLRMGTGQETQYF
>many|TRBD1|TRBJ2-2|TRBV5-1
TGCGCCAGCAGCCCGGACAGGGGGCTTTACACCGGGGAGCTGTTTTTT
CASSPDRGLYTGELFF
>few|TRBD1|TRBJ2-3|TRBV20-1
TGCAGTGCTAGAGATCGGACAGGGCGGCTGATGCGAGATACGCAGTATTTT
CSARDRTGRLMRDTQYF
>many|TRBD2|TRBJ2-7|TRBV2
TGTGCCAGCAGTGAACTGGCTAGCGGGGGATTCATGCAGTACTTC
CASSELASGGFMQYF
>-|-|TRBJ1-1|TRBV5-1
TGCGCCAGCAGCTTGGCAGGGCGGACTGAAGCTTTCTTT
CASSLAGRTEAFF
>many|-|TRBJ2-7|TRBV20-1
TGCAGTGCTCGCGACGCAGGAGCAGGCTACGAGCAGTACTTC
CSARDAGAGYEQYF
>many|TRBD1|TRBJ1-6|TRBV10-3
TGTGCCATCAGTGAGGGGGAAAGGGGACAGGGTCCCCTTAATTCACCCCTCCACTTT
CAISEGERGQGPLNSPLHF
>-|-|TRBJ2-3|TRBV6-6
TGTGCCAGCAGTTATGAACGGGTACCAGATACGCAGTATTTT
CASSYERVPDTQYF